This T cell receptor beta chain was identified in a study of T cell repertoires in cytomegalovirus infection. Each CDR3 protein gets one entry after TCRdb re-called the reads with MiXCR. The sample consists of a few hundred thousand distinct CDR3 sequences, 8% to 9.5% of them appearing once. Trimming took 3 bases from V and 5 from J, leaving 10 bases between them. The CDR3 extends over 13 amino acids. Germline CDR1 LNHNV, CDR2 YYDKDF (reference sequence). The source is a human donor in good health (CMV status not recorded). Some clones in this sample may be carry-over from other donors' samples. The sequenced sample was PBMCs. The rearrangement links TRBV15 to TRBJ2-5, with no clear D. The CDR3 is CATSRTSRETQYF. The DNA of the CDR3 is TGTGCCACCAGCAGGACCTCACGGGAGACCCAGTACTTC.